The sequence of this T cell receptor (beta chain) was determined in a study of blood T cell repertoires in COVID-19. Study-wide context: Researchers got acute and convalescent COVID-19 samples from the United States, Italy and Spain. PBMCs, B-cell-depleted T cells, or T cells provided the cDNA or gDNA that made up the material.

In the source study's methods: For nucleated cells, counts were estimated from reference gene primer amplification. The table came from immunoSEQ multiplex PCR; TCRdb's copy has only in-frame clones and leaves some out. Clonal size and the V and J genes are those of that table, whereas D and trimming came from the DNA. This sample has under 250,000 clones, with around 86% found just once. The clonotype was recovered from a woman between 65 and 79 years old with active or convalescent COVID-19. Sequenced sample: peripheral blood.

The CDR3 is CASSTTGGSNQPQHF. The CDR3 bases are TGCGCCAGCAGTACGACAGGGGGCTCCAATCAGCCCCAGCATTTT. The V and J genes are TRBV5-1 and TRBJ1-5; 10 nucleotides align to TRBD1. The CDR3 runs 15 residues. Trimming removed 5 bases from V and 3 bases from J; junction bases left unmatched: 5. From germline, CDR1 is SGHRS and CDR2 YFSETQ.